This TCR beta chain was recovered during a study of blood T cell repertoires in COVID-19. Study in general: The United States, Italy and Spain provided the acute and convalescent COVID-19 samples.

The CDR3 runs to 16 residues. V gave up 0 bases and J gave up 1 base; unmatched junction bases: 3. Germline-derived CDR1 and CDR2 are KGHSH and LQKENI. Authors' processing steps: Quantification of nucleated cells was approximated via reference gene primer amplification. Sequencing used immunoSEQ multiplex PCR; TCRdb keeps in-frame clones, though not all of them. D and trimming come from the DNA, and the V and J calls and clone size come from that table. The data contain approximately 210,000 clones, 89% of them singletons. The V and J genes are TRBV18 and TRBJ1-1, with 9 bases identical to TRBD1. The sequenced material came from peripheral blood. This clonotype was sampled from a woman between 40 and 50 years old with acute or convalescent COVID-19. The CDR3 region is CASSPPTGGKNTEAFF. Here the CDR3 DNA reads TGTGCCAGCTCACCACCGACAGGGGGGAAGAACACTGAAGCTTTCTTT.